These T cell receptor beta chains were read from a single sample in a study of blood T cell repertoires in COVID-19. The protocol was immunoSEQ multiplex PCR, while the TCRdb copy is restricted to in-frame clones and leaves out a portion. The profile covers some 150,000 clones, with approximately 90% appearing a single time and 3% to 4.5% taken by the ten largest. Material for sequencing was peripheral blood. All receptors come from a woman aged 55 to 70 who had recovered from COVID-19. CDR3s leave out the opening cysteine and the closing phenylalanine or tryptophan.

j_call v_call cdr3_aa
TRBJ2-5 TRBV20-1 SASYGLAGQTQY
TRBJ1-5 TRBV30 AWSPSSNQPQH
TRBJ2-2 TRBV5-1 ASSPRGGGVTGELF
TRBJ2-5 TRBV15 ATTRGYQETQY
TRBJ1-1 TRBV7-6 ASSLWEESMNTEAF
TRBJ1-1 TRBV7-8 ASSRTEMNTEAF
TRBJ2-2 TRBV5-4 ASSLDAGGTGELF
TRBJ2-1 TRBV28 ASSIERGSYNEQF
TRBJ2-5 TRBV5-1 ASSLLGGDETQY
TRBJ2-7 TRBV30 AWSSGGAFVEQY
TRBJ1-2 TRBV28 ASSLQGRHYGYT
TRBJ1-6 TRBV20-1 SARDRDTLH
TRBJ2-7 TRBV11-2 ASSLDGRTYEQY
TRBJ1-5 TRBV4-1 ASSQQSNSNQPQH
TRBJ2-3 TRBV28 ASISIDRGPRDTQY
TRBJ2-3 TRBV2 ASSLQGRDTQY
TRBJ2-2 TRBV5-1 ASSLFSPNTGELF
TRBJ2-7 TRBV28 ASSPGGAGDYEQY
TRBJ1-1 TRBV7-9 ASSLWAGPTEAF
TRBJ1-1 TRBV5-4 ASSVGQVEAF
TRBJ2-2 TRBV7-9 ASSLEAGELF
TRBJ1-5 TRBV10-2 ASSVTRRGSNQPQH
TRBJ1-5 TRBV3-1/TRBV3-2 ASSNRQDQPQH
TRBJ2-3 TRBV11-2 ASSLGSADTQY
TRBJ1-2 TRBV6-2/TRBV6-3 ASSRMGRSILEGYT
TRBJ1-5 TRBV4-3 ASSQDGQGRQPQH
TRBJ1-1 TRBV5-4 ASSSGKGAGTEAF
TRBJ1-1 TRBV7-3 ASSVRQGAFEAF
TRBJ1-1 TRBV12-3/TRBV12-4 ASSFGRGAF
TRBJ1-6 TRBV19 ASSMGSTNSPLH